A single sample gave rise to the 32 T cell receptor beta chains below, sequenced in a study of beta chain features in type 1 diabetes. General study findings and limits: Across all four CD4+ subsets, people with type 1 diabetes showed modestly shorter TCRB CDR3s.

Antigens of these TCRs are unknown. Since all of the isolated RNA was reverse transcribed, expressed TCRB transcripts were what got sequenced. Data came from immunoSEQ multiplex PCR; TCRdb stores just in-frame clones and leaves some out. The sample has hundreds of thousands of clones, over 11% seen once. Specimen: naive CD4+ T cells from blood. These receptors were taken from a man between 18 and 29 years old with type 1 diabetes.

The CDR3 reads CSVADSNQPQHF. The CDR3 DNA reads as TGCAGCGTTGCAGATAGCAATCAGCCCCAGCATTTT. The rearrangement uses TRBV29-1 and TRBJ1-5; D not certain. The V end lost 4 bases, the J end lost 0 bases, and 4 bases lay between the germline ends. The CDR3 sequence is 12 residues long. Germline CDR1 and CDR2: SQVTM and ANQGSEA.

The sample holds a few counts of this clone. V and J are TRBV14 and TRBJ2-2; 9 bases agree with TRBD1. The V gene end was trimmed by 2 bases and the J gene end by 6 bases; junction bases not matched to a gene: 7. CDR3 length: 16 amino acids. The germline gives CDR1 SGHDN, CDR2 FVKESK. The CDR3 here is CASSQRTGGASGELFF. CDR3 coding DNA: TGTGCCAGCAGCCAACGAACAGGGGGCGCATCCGGGGAGCTGTTTTTT.

This clone was seen only a few times. The genes are TRBV18 and TRBJ2-5; the match to TRBD2 covers 9 bases. The CDR3 loop spans 15 amino acids. Trimming removed 2 bases from V and 5 bases from J; junction bases left unmatched: 6. The germline V gene encodes CDR1 KGHSH and CDR2 LQKENI. Here the CDR3 DNA reads TGTGCCAGCTCACCATTAGCGGGAGACCGGGAGACCCAGTACTTC. Its protein is CASSPLAGDRETQYF.

The chain links TRBV6-5 to TRBJ2-3, with D possibly TRBD1 on 7 matching bases. The CDR3 sequence is 15 residues long. Germline assignment: CDR1 MNHEY and CDR2 SVGAGI. V dropped 4 bases and J dropped 0 bases, with 11 bases sitting between them. The CDR3 sequence: CASSLTGTSTDTQYF. CDR3 sequence (DNA): TGTGCCAGCAGTTTGACAGGGACTAGCACAGATACGCAGTATTTT.

The chain couples TRBV7-2 to TRBJ1-3; no clear D. Germline V gene data show CDR1 as SGHTA and CDR2 as FQGNSA. The V and J ends lost 6 bases and 0 bases respectively, with 12 bases between them. The CDR3 is 15 residues long. CDR3 residues: CASSYPTLSGNTIYF. The CDR3 bases are TGTGCCAGCAGTTACCCAACCCTCTCTGGAAACACCATATATTTT.

This clone was picked up a small number of times. At the DNA level, this CDR3 is encoded by other sequences in the same sample as well. The chain recombines TRBV10-3 with TRBJ2-5; 11 bases agree with TRBD1. The CDR3 length is 13 residues. From germline, CDR1 is ENHRY and CDR2 SYGVKD. Trimming at V came to 7 bases and at J to 5 bases, leaving 3 bases not matched to a gene. The CDR3 spells CAITRDRGETQYF. The DNA for the CDR3 is TGTGCCATCACCCGGGACAGGGGGGAGACCCAGTACTTC.

This clone was detected a few times. The chain joins TRBV5-1 to TRBJ2-3; D possibly corresponds to TRBD1 (6 bases). Germline-derived CDR1 and CDR2 are SGHRS and YFSETQ. V lost 3 bases and J lost 6, with 14 bases in between. CDR3 size: 14 residues. CDR3 protein: CASSSGTKYDTQYF. The CDR3 DNA sequence: TGCGCCAGCAGCTCCGGGACAAAATACGATACGCAGTATTTT. Supplemented by reference TRBV5-1 and TRBJ2-3, the full variable domain reads KAGVTQTPRYLIKTRGQQVTLSCSPISGHRSVSWYQQTPGQGLQFLFEYFSETQRNKGNFPGRFSGRQFSNSRSEMNVSTLELGDSALYLCASSSGTKYDTQYFGPGTRLTVL.

This clone was found many times. The chain recombines TRBV10-3 with TRBJ2-6, with 8 bases fitting TRBD1. The CDR3 runs 16 residues. Trimming cost V 6 bases and J 0 bases; bases outside gene matches: 4. From germline, CDR1 is ENHRY and CDR2 SYGVKD. The CDR3 protein is CAISQTGGSGANVLTF. Here the CDR3 DNA reads TGTGCCATCAGCCAAACAGGGGGCTCTGGGGCCAACGTCCTGACTTTC.

This clone has just a few counts. The rearrangement links TRBV10-3 to TRBJ2-5; D remains unclear. The CDR3 runs to 12 residues. V was clipped by 4 bases and J by 5 bases, with 8 bases between them. The germline CDR1 and CDR2 sequences are ENHRY and SYGVKD. Here the CDR3 DNA reads TGTGCCATCAGTGCTATGGAGGAGACCCAGTACTTC. Its protein is CAISAMEETQYF.

The sample holds a few counts of this clone. V is TRBV29-1 and J is TRBJ1-2, with TRBD1 matching 9 bases. Trimming cost V 6 bases and J 4 bases; bases outside gene matches: 6. CDR3 length: 13 residues. CDR1 and CDR2 from the germline V gene are SQVTM and ANQGSEA. The CDR3 DNA sequence: TGCAGCGTGGAACAGGGGGCTGGCTATGGCTACACCTTC. Amino acid sequence: CSVEQGAGYGYTF.

This clone was recorded a few times. J is TRBJ2-7 and V is TRBV25-1; possibly TRBD1 or TRBD2 for D (5 bases each). The CDR3 has 13 amino acids. Trimming stripped 3 bases from V and 6 bases from J, with 12 bases between. The germline CDR1 and CDR2 sequences are MGHDK and SYGVNS. Here the CDR3 reads CASSDALGGEQYF. CDR3 in DNA: TGTGCCAGCAGTGATGCTCTTGGGGGCGAGCAGTACTTC.

The chain has TRBV7-3 and TRBJ2-3; TRBD2 agrees at 11 bases. The germline V gene has CDR1 SGHTA and CDR2 FQGTGA. Trimming cost V 5 bases and J 4 bases; bases outside gene matches: 2. This CDR3 has 14 residues. The CDR3 reads CASSTSGGSDTQYF. CDR3 coding DNA: TGTGCCAGCAGCACTAGCGGGGGATCAGATACGCAGTATTTT.

The chain recombines TRBV4-1 with TRBJ2-5, with D perhaps matching TRBD1 (8 bases). The CDR3 covers 16 residues. Germline V gene lookup returns CDR1 MGHRA and CDR2 YSYEKL. V was trimmed by 4 bases and J by 4 bases, leaving 19 bases between them. The CDR3 DNA sequence: TGCGCCAGCAGCCGAGGGAACAGGGGGGGTGGAGAGACCCAGTACTTC. Translation gives CASSRGNRGGGETQYF.

This clone has just a few counts. The chain links TRBV4-2 to TRBJ2-1; D is possibly TRBD1 (6 bases). Per the germline V gene, CDR1 is LGHNA and CDR2 is YNFKEQ. The length of the CDR3 is 16 residues. Trimming removed 4 bases from V and 0 bases from J, with 13 bases in between. The chain's CDR3 is CASSPPGTSSYNEQFF. The CDR3 coding sequence is TGTGCCAGCAGCCCCCCCGGGACATCCTCCTACAATGAGCAGTTCTTC.

The chain joins TRBV30 to TRBJ1-1; no definite D call. Trimming shortened V by 0 bases and J by 0 bases, and 11 bases separated the two germline ends. The germline CDR1 and CDR2 sequences are GTSNPN and SVGIG (reference sequence). The CDR3 length is 15 residues. The CDR3, as DNA: TGTGCCTGGAGTGTCGGGGAGGCAATGAACACTGAAGCTTTCTTT. This sequence encodes CAWSVGEAMNTEAFF.

V usage is TRBV11-2 and J usage is TRBJ2-5, with 13 bases matching TRBD2. Germline assignment: CDR1 SGHAT and CDR2 FQNNGV. This CDR3 comprises 15 residues. V trimming: 4 bases; J trimming: 4 bases; junction bases outside the gene matches: 3. This CDR3 is CASSSRLAGGETQYF. CDR3 nucleotides: TGTGCCAGCAGCTCCCGACTAGCGGGGGGAGAGACCCAGTACTTC.

This chain uses TRBV5-1 with TRBJ2-3; 11 positions match TRBD2. Germline V gene lookup returns CDR1 SGHRS and CDR2 YFSETQ. Trimming cost V 6 bases and J 7 bases; bases outside gene matches: 10. This CDR3 is built from 15 residues. The CDR3 DNA reads TGCGCCAGCACGGACTTAGCGGGAGGGGGAAATACGCAGTATTTT. Amino acid sequence: CASTDLAGGGNTQYF.

The chain combines TRBV7-9 with TRBJ1-1; unclear D gene. CDR1 and CDR2 (germline): SEHNR, FQNEAQ (reference sequence). CDR3 length equals 12 residues. V was trimmed by 1 base and J by 3 bases, leaving 3 bases between them. CDR3 region: CASSLVHTEAFF. As DNA, the CDR3 is TGTGCCAGCAGCTTAGTACACACTGAAGCTTTCTTT.

The rearrangement uses TRBV6-5 and TRBJ2-7, with D tentatively TRBD2 (5 bases). The CDR3 loop spans 13 amino acids. Trimming took off 8 bases at V and 0 bases at J, with 11 bases between the two ends. Looked up from germline, CDR1 is MNHEY and CDR2 is SVGAGI. CDR3 in amino acids: CASSEGSSYEQYF. The CDR3 DNA follows: TGTGCCAGCTCTGAGGGCAGCTCCTACGAGCAGTACTTC.

The chain uses TRBV2 and TRBJ1-2; the D is unclear. Between the trimmed V and J ends, which lost 6 bases and 2 bases, there was a span of 10 bases. This CDR3 is built from 13 residues. Germline lookup yields CDR1 SNHLY and CDR2 FYNNEI. The CDR3 spells CASSPGPNYGYTF. CDR3 coding DNA: TGTGCCAGCAGCCCCGGACCGAACTATGGCTACACCTTC.

This clone was detected only a few times. The chain joins TRBV5-4 to TRBJ2-1; perhaps D is TRBD1 or TRBD2 (6 bases each). With 2 bases removed from V and 7 bases from J, the gap between germline ends came to 25 bases. Germline CDR1 SGHNT, CDR2 YYREEE (reference sequence). This CDR3 comprises 18 residues. The CDR3 spells CASSFGEGGSAVPNEQFF. CDR3 DNA sequence: TGTGCCAGCAGCTTCGGGGAAGGGGGGAGCGCCGTCCCTAATGAGCAGTTCTTC.

In its sample, this clone was seen a few times. The chain employs TRBV2 and TRBJ1-2; D perhaps matches TRBD1 (6 bases). Germline loops: CDR1 SNHLY, CDR2 FYNNEI. V gave up 6 bases and J gave up 5 bases, with 13 bases separating them. CDR3 length: 13 residues. The CDR3 DNA follows: TGTGCCAGCAGCGGGGACACCTTATATGGCTACACCTTC. It specifies CASSGDTLYGYTF.

The V gene is TRBV21-1, the J gene TRBJ1-2; the listed D gene, TRBD1, was not tested against the DNA. TRBV21-1 is assigned pseudogene status. The CDR3 sequence is 16 residues long. Written as DNA, the CDR3 is TGTGCCAGCAGCAAAGCGCTTTCGGGGACAGGGAGTGGCTACACCTTC. Translation gives CASSKALSGTGSGYTF.

The chain uses TRBV27 and TRBJ2-1; a weak D match, TRBD1 (5 bases). This CDR3 is built from 14 residues. With 2 bases removed from V and 10 bases from J, the gap between germline ends came to 15 bases. The germline gives CDR1 MNHEY, CDR2 SMNVEV (reference sequence). CDR3 residues: CASSLKKGQREQFF. The DNA of the CDR3 is TGTGCCAGCAGTTTAAAGAAGGGGCAAAGAGAGCAGTTCTTC.

This clone was counted between two and nine times. J is TRBJ2-7 and V is TRBV7-2, with TRBD2 identical over 7 bases. The germline V gene has CDR1 SGHTA and CDR2 FQGNSA. This CDR3 comprises 15 residues. Trimming at V came to 1 base and at J to 4 bases, leaving 7 bases not matched to a gene. The CDR3: CASSLVASGRYEQYF. The CDR3, as DNA: TGTGCCAGCAGCTTAGTGGCTAGCGGAAGGTACGAGCAGTACTTC.

There are a few counts of this clone. CDR3: CASSRGFNSPLHF. CDR3 nucleotides: TGTGCCAGCAGCAGGGGATTTAATTCACCCCTCCACTTT. The chain joins TRBV2 to TRBJ1-6; TRBD1 is a possible D gene (6 bases). Trimming cost V 6 bases and J 6 bases, with 9 bases left between them. The germline CDR1 and CDR2 sequences are SNHLY and FYNNEI. The CDR3 runs to 13 residues.

V is TRBV7-9 and J is TRBJ1-4; weak D call: TRBD1 (6 bases). CDR1 and CDR2 (germline): SEHNR, FQNEAQ (reference sequence). Trimming shortened V by 1 base and J by 4 bases, and 10 bases separated the two germline ends. This CDR3 comprises 15 residues. As DNA, the CDR3 is TGTGCCAGCAGCTTAGGAGCAGGGGATAATGAAAAACTGTTTTTT. Amino acid sequence: CASSLGAGDNEKLFF. Complete variable domain (other parts from reference TRBV7-9 and TRBJ1-4): DTGVSQNPRHKITKRGQNVTFRCDPISEHNRLYWYRQTLGQGPEFLTYFQNEAQLEKSRLLSDRFSAERPKGSFSTLEIQRTEQGDSAMYLCASSLGAGDNEKLFFGSGTQLSVL.

This clone turned up a few times. CDR3 in amino acids: CATNLQPQHF. CDR3 bases: TGTGCCACCAATCTTCAGCCCCAGCATTTT. This sequence joins TRBV6-6 and TRBJ1-5; D call uncertain. V lost 10 bases, J lost 6 bases, and 7 bases lay in between. From germline, CDR1 is MNHNY and CDR2 SVGAGI (reference sequence). The CDR3 totals 10 residues.

The CDR3 here is CAWRYTGANVLTF. CDR3 nucleotides: TGTGCCTGGAGATATACTGGGGCCAACGTCCTGACTTTC. The chain combines TRBV30 with TRBJ2-6; D gene ambiguous. This CDR3 has 13 residues. Germline V gene sequence: CDR1 GTSNPN, CDR2 SVGIG (reference sequence). V shed 3 bases and J shed 2 bases, with 5 bases lying between them.

The chain uses TRBV23-1 and TRBJ1-1; D is unresolved. TRBV23-1 belongs to the ORF category, with a function that is uncertain. V was clipped by 11 bases and J by 2 bases, with 15 bases between them. This CDR3 is built from 13 residues. As DNA, the CDR3 is TGCGCCGAGAGGTCTGGCAGCAACACTGAAGCTTTCTTT. Amino acids: CAERSGSNTEAFF.

The J gene is TRBJ2-5, the V gene TRBV7-2; 7 bases fit TRBD2. Trimming took 1 base from V and 5 from J; bases not matched to a gene: 16. The CDR3 consists of 18 residues. The germline V gene has CDR1 SGHTA and CDR2 FQGNSA. The CDR3 DNA reads TGTGCCAGCAGCTTAGTCCCCAGCGGGATCCGGCCGGGGGAGACCCAGTACTTC. Amino acids: CASSLVPSGIRPGETQYF.

This rearrangement joins TRBV7-9 to TRBJ1-2; D possibly corresponds to TRBD1 (6 bases). V was trimmed by 5 bases and J by 0 bases, leaving 22 bases between them. Germline V gene sequence: CDR1 SEHNR, CDR2 FQNEAQ (reference sequence). CDR3 size: 18 residues. CDR3 sequence: CASSPIQGSTESNYGYTF. The CDR3 DNA sequence: TGTGCCAGCAGCCCTATACAGGGATCGACCGAATCTAACTATGGCTACACCTTC.